This T cell receptor (beta chain) was sequenced in a study of cytomegalovirus exposure and HLA in healthy donors. Amplification used 60 Vbeta primers and 13 Jbeta primers. Using immunoSEQ multiplex PCR, the repertoire was profiled, and TCRdb retains in-frame clones only, with some absent. The data contain around 180,000 clones, about 80% of them singletons. This CDR3 region has 14 residues. The germline gives CDR1 MDHEN, CDR2 SYDVKM. Trimming left V 6 bases short and J 2 bases short, with 11 bases between. The sample was PBMCs. The chain carries TRBV28 and TRBJ1-3; perhaps TRBD1 as D (5 bases). The source is a woman in her forties or fifties in good health and CMV-seronegative. CDR3 DNA sequence: TGTGCCAGCAGCCTGGCAGGGCCTGGAAACACCATATATTTT. It encodes CASSLAGPGNTIYF.